This T cell receptor beta chain is drawn from a study of T-cell memory formation after mild COVID-19. This clonotype has a handful of counts. TCRdb re-called the 5' RACE reads with MiXCR, one entry per CDR3 protein. The sample consists of around 310,000 distinct CDR3 sequences, about 16% of them appearing once. Per the germline V gene, CDR1 is SGDLS and CDR2 is YYNGEE. The CDR3 loop spans 15 amino acids. V lost 3 bases to trimming and J lost 10 bases; unmatched junction nucleotides: 8. V is TRBV9 and J is TRBJ1-6; 9 bases map to TRBD1. The source of this sequence is a man younger than 30 who had mild COVID-19 (a few samples of this study predate the infection). Cell type and time point are not known. The sequenced sample was PBMCs or a T cell subset sorted from them (not recorded which). The CDR3 loop is CASSGPGQGRSPLHF. CDR3 nucleotides: TGTGCCAGCAGCGGCCCGGGACAGGGACGATCACCCCTCCACTTT. Full variable domain (remainder filled in from reference TRBV9 and TRBJ1-6): DSGVTQTPKHLITATGQRVTLRCSPRSGDLSVYWYQQSLDQGLQFLIQYYNGEERAKGNILERFSAQQFPDLHSELNLSSLELGDSALYFCASSGPGQGRSPLHFGNGTRLTVT.